This TCR beta chain derives from a study of shared clonotypes between healthy human individuals. Study context: The cohort comprised two women and a few men. Their ages spanned 18 to 49 years.

Sorted-subset replicate PCR reactions contained roughly 200 ng DNA, corresponding to roughly 29,000 T cell genomes. The repertoire was sequenced with immunoSEQ multiplex PCR; TCRdb's copy has only in-frame clones and lacks some. The sample carries about 680,000 clones, 74% recorded once. V lost 7 bases and J 2 bases, leaving 20 bases between the germline ends. The germline V gene has CDR1 MDHEN and CDR2 SYDVKM. CDR3 length equals 16 residues. The sample comprised memory CD4+ T cells sorted from blood. As for subset: CD45RA-negative fraction. The sequence came from a woman in her 30s in good health. The V and J genes are TRBV28 and TRBJ2-5; D not certain. CDR3 nucleotides: TGTGCCAGCACGGCCTCGGCCAGTCAGGTGCAAGAGACCCAGTACTTC. This codes for CASTASASQVQETQYF.